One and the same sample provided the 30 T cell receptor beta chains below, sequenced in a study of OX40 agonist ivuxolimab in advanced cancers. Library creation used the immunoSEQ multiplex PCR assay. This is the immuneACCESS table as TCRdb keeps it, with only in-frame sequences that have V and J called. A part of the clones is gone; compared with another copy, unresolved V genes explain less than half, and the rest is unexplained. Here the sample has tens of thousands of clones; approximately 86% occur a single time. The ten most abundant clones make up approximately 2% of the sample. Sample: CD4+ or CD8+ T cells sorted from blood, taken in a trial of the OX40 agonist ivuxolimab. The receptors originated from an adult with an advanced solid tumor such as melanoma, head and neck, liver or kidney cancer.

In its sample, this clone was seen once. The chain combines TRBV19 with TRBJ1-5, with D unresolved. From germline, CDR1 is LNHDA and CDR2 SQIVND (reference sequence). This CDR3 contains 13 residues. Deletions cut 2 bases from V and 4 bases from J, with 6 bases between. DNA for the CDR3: TGTGCCAGTAGTATACGGGATAATCAGCCCCAGCATTTT. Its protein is CASSIRDNQPQHF.

The CDR3 loop reads CAISESQDTQYF. CDR3 DNA sequence: TGTGCCATCAGTGAGTCTCAGGATACGCAGTATTTT. The chain uses TRBV10-3 and TRBJ2-3; D is uncertain. The V and J ends lost 0 bases and 6 bases respectively, with 4 bases between them. The CDR3 spans 12 residues. The germline CDR1 and CDR2 sequences are ENHRY and SYGVKD.

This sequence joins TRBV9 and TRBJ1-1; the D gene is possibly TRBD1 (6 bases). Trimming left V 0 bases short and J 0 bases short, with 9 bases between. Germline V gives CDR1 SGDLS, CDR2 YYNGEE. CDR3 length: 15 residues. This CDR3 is CASSVVSGVNTEAFF. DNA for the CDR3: TGTGCCAGCAGCGTAGTATCAGGGGTGAACACTGAAGCTTTCTTT. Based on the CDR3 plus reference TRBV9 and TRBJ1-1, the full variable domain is DSGVTQTPKHLITATGQRVTLRCSPRSGDLSVYWYQQSLDQGLQFLIQYYNGEERAKGNILERFSAQQFPDLHSELNLSSLELGDSALYFCASSVVSGVNTEAFFGQGTRLTVV.

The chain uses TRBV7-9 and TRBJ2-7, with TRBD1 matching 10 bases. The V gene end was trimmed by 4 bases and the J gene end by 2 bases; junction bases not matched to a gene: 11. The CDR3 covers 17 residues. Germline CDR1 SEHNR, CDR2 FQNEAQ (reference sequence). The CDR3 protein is CASSSFAGTGATYEQYF. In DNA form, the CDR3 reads TGTGCCAGCAGCTCGTTCGCCGGGACAGGGGCGACCTACGAGCAGTACTTC.

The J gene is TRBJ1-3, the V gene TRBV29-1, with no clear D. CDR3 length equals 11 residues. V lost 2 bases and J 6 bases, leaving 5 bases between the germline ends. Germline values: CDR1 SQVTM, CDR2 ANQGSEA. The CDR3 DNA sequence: TGCAGCGTTGAATTACTAAACACCATATATTTT. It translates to CSVELLNTIYF.

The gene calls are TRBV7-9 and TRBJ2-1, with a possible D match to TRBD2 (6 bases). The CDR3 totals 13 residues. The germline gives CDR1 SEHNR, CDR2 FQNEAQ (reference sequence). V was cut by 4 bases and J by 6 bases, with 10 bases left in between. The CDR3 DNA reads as TGTGCCAGCAGCTCTCGGAGGGCCAATGAGCAGTTCTTC. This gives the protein CASSSRRANEQFF. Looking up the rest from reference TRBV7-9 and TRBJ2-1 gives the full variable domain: DTGVSQNPRHKITKRGQNVTFRCDPISEHNRLYWYRQTLGQGPEFLTYFQNEAQLEKSRLLSDRFSAERPKGSFSTLEIQRTEQGDSAMYLCASSSRRANEQFFGPGTRLTVL.

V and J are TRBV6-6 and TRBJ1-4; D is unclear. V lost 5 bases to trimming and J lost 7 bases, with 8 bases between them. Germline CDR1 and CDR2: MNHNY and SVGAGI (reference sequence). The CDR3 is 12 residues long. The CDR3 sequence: CASSGVAEKLFF. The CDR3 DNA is TGTGCCAGCAGTGGGGTGGCTGAAAAACTGTTTTTT.

The CDR3 is CASSMGAGGYEQYF. The CDR3 DNA is TGTGCCAGTAGTATGGGAGCGGGAGGCTACGAGCAGTACTTC. The V gene is TRBV19, the J gene TRBJ2-7, with 9 bases that match TRBD2. CDR1 LNHDA and CDR2 SQIVND come from the germline V gene (reference sequence). Losses at the gene ends were 3 bases for V and 3 bases for J; bases not matched to a gene: 3. This CDR3 region has 14 residues.

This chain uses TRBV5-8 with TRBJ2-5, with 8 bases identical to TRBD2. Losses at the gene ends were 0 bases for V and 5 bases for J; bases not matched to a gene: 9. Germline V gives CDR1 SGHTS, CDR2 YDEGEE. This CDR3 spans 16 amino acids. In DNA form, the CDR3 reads TGTGCCAGCAGCTTGGAAGGTCGGGGGGGCCGCGAGACCCAGTACTTC. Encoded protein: CASSLEGRGGRETQYF.

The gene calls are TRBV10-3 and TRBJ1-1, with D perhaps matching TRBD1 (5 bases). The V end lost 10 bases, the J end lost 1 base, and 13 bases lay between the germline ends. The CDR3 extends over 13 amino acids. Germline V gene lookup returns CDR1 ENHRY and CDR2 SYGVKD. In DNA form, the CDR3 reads TGTGCCACCCTACGGGGGGGGAACACTGAAGCTTTCTTT. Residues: CATLRGGNTEAFF.

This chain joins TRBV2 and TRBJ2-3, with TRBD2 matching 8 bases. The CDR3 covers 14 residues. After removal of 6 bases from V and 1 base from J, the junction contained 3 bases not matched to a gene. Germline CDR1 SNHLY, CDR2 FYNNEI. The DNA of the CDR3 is TGTGCCAGCAGCTTCGGGGGGGGCACAGATACGCAGTATTTT. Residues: CASSFGGGTDTQYF.

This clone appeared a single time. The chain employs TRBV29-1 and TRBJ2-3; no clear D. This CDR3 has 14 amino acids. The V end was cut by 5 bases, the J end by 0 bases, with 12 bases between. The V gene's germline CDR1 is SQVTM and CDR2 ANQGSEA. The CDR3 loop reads CSVTERSSTDTQYF. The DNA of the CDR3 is TGCAGCGTTACGGAGCGCTCTAGCACAGATACGCAGTATTTT.

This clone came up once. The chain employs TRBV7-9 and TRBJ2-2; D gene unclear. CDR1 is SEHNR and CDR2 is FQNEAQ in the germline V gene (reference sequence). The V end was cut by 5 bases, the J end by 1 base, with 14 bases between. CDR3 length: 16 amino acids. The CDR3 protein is CASSGAVARNTGELFF. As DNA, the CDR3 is TGTGCCAGCAGCGGCGCGGTCGCAAGGAACACCGGGGAGCTGTTTTTT. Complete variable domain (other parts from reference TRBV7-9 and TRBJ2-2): DTGVSQNPRHKITKRGQNVTFRCDPISEHNRLYWYRQTLGQGPEFLTYFQNEAQLEKSRLLSDRFSAERPKGSFSTLEIQRTEQGDSAMYLCASSGAVARNTGELFFGEGSRLTVL.

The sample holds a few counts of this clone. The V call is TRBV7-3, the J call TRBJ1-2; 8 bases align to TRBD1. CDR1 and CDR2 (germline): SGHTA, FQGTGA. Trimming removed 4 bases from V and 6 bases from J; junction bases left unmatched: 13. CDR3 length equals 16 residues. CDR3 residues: CASSSRQGKERNGYTF. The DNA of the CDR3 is TGTGCCAGCAGCTCGAGACAGGGGAAGGAGAGGAATGGCTACACCTTC.

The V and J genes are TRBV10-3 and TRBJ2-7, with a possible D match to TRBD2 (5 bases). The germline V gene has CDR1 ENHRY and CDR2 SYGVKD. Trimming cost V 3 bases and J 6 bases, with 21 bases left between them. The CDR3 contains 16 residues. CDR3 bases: TGTGCCATCAGTGACCTTGTCGTGGGCCATCGGGGCGAGCAGTACTTC. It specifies CAISDLVVGHRGEQYF.

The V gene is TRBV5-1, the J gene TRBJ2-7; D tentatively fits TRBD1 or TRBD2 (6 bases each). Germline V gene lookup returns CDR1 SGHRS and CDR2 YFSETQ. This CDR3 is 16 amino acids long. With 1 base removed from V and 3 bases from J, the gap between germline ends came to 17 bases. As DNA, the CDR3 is TGCGCCAGCAGCTTGAAGGGAGAAAGGGGGGACTACGAGCAGTACTTC. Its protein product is CASSLKGERGDYEQYF.

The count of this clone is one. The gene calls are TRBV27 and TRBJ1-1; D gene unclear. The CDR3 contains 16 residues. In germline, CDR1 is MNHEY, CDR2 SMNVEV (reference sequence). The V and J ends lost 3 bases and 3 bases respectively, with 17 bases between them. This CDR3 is CASSFIVQTRHTEAFF. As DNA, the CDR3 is TGTGCCAGCAGTTTTATAGTGCAGACAAGGCACACTGAAGCTTTCTTT.

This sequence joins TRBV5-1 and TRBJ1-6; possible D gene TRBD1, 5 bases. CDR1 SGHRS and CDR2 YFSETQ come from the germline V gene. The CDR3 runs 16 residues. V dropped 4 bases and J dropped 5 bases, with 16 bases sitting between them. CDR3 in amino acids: CASSTGAGPDNSPLHF. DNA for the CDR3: TGCGCCAGCAGCACAGGAGCCGGGCCTGATAATTCACCCCTCCACTTT.

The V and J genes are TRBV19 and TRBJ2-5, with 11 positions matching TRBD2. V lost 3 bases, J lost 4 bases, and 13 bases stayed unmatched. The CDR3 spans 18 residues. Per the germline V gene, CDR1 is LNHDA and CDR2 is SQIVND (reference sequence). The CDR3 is CASSMGLAASRGGETQYF. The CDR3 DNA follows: TGTGCCAGTAGTATGGGACTAGCGGCCTCTCGGGGTGGAGAGACCCAGTACTTC.

The CDR3: CSVVRGNTQYF. The CDR3 coding sequence is TGCAGTGTCGTCAGGGGGAATACGCAGTATTTT. The chain has TRBV20-1 and TRBJ2-3; 7 bases agree with TRBD1. CDR3 length equals 11 residues. V lost 7 bases, J lost 7 bases, and 5 bases stayed unmatched. In germline, CDR1 is DFQATT, CDR2 SNEGSKA (reference sequence).

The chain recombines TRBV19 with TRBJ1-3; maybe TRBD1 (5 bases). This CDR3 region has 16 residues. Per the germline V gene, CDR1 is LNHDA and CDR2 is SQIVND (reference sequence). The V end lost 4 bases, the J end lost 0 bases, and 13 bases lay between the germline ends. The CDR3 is CASSTVQVTSGNTIYF. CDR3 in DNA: TGTGCCAGTAGTACGGTACAGGTAACCTCTGGAAACACCATATATTTT.

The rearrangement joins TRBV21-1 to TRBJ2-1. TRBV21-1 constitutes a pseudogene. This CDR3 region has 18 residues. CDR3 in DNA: TGTGCCAGCAGCAAAGGTATCTGTCTGACCATCTCCTACAATGAGCAGTTCTTC. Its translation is CASSKGICLTISYNEQFF.

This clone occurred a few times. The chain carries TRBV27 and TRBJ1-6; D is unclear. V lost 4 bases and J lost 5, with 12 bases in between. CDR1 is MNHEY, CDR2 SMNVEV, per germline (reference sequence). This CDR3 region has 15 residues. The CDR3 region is CASSWRTANNSPLHF. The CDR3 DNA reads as TGTGCCAGCAGTTGGAGAACAGCTAATAATTCACCCCTCCACTTT.

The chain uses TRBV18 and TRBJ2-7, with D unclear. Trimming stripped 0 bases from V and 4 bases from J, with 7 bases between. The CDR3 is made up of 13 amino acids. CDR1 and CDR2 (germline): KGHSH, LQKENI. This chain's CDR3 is CASSPPTQYEQYF. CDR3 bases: TGTGCCAGCTCACCACCAACCCAGTACGAGCAGTACTTC.

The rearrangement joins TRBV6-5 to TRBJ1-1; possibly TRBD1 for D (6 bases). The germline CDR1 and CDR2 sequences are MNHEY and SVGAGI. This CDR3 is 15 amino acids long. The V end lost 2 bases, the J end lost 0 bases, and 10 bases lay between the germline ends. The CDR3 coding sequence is TGTGCCAGCAGTTACAGGGACAACATGAACACTGAAGCTTTCTTT. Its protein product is CASSYRDNMNTEAFF.

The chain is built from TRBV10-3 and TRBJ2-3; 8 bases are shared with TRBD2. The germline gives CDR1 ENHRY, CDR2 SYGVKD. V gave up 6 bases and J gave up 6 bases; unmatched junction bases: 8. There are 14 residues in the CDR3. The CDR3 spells CAISSGGDADTQYF. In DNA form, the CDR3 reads TGTGCCATCAGCAGCGGGGGAGACGCCGATACGCAGTATTTT.

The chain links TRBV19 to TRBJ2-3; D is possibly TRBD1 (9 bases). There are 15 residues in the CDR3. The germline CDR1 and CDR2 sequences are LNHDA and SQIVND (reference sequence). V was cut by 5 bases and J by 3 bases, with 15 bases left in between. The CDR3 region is CASSVAGQGTDTQYF. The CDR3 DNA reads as TGTGCCAGTAGTGTAGCGGGACAGGGTACAGATACGCAGTATTTT.

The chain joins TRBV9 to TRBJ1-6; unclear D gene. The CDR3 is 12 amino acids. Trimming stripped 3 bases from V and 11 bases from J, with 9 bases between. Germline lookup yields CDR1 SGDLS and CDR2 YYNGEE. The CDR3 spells CASSAGVTPLHF. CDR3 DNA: TGTGCCAGCAGCGCAGGTGTGACACCCCTCCACTTT. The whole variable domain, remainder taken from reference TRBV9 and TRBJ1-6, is DSGVTQTPKHLITATGQRVTLRCSPRSGDLSVYWYQQSLDQGLQFLIQYYNGEERAKGNILERFSAQQFPDLHSELNLSSLELGDSALYFCASSAGVTPLHFGNGTRLTVT.

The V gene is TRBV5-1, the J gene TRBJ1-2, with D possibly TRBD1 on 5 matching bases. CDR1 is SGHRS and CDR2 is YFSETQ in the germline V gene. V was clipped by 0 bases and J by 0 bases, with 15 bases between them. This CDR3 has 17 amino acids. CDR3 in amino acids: CASSLESRGPTNYGYTF. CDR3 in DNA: TGCGCCAGCAGCTTGGAATCGAGGGGACCGACTAACTATGGCTACACCTTC.

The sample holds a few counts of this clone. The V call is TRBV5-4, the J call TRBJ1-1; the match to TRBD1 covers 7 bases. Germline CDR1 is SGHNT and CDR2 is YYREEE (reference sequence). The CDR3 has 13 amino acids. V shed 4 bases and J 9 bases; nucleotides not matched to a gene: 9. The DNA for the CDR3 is TGTGCCAGCAGCCCGTGGACAGGCAAAAAAGCTTTCTTT. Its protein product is CASSPWTGKKAFF.